The clone carrying this T cell receptor beta chain was found many times. The data were taken from a study of T cells of healthy individuals. MiXCR, applied by TCRdb to the 5' RACE reads, yields one record per CDR3 protein. Counted here are fewer than 75,000 distinct CDR3 sequences, about a sixth occurring once; the ten biggest clones make up about 4.3%. CDR3 size: 15 residues. Germline V gene lookup returns CDR1 SGHTA and CDR2 FQGNSA. Trimming cost V 2 bases and J 0 bases, with 7 bases left between them. This chain joins TRBV7-2 and TRBJ2-2; a possible D gene is TRBD1 (5 bases). The clonotype comes from a human donor in good health. The CDR3 DNA reads TGTGCCAGCAGCTTAAGGGGAACGAACACCGGGGAGCTGTTTTTT. Translation gives CASSLRGTNTGELFF.